This entry describes one T cell receptor (beta chain). Sequenced by immunoSEQ multiplex PCR; TCRdb stores in-frame clones only, minus some. In the table there are about 130,000 clones, 88% of which are singletons. The sample belongs to a study of radiation and T cells in renal cell carcinoma. Study at large: Nephrectomy followed 15 Gy stereotactic body radiation by 4 weeks.

Time point described: baseline pretreatment blood. Stated treatment: 15 Gy SBRT to primary tumor, nephrectomy 4 weeks later. The CDR3 has 15 residues. Trimming removed 0 bases from V and 7 bases from J, with 13 bases in between. Germline CDR1 SGHDN, CDR2 FVKESK. Sequences were derived from blood, sampled from a patient whose treatment included radiotherapy and nephrectomy. This chain connects TRBV14 to TRBJ1-3, with D maybe TRBD1 (5 bases). The TCR originated in a woman between 45 and 65 years old with renal cell carcinoma. The CDR3 nucleotides read TGTGCCAGCAGCCAAGATTGGGGCCCCGGGAACACCATATATTTT. Its protein is CASSQDWGPGNTIYF.